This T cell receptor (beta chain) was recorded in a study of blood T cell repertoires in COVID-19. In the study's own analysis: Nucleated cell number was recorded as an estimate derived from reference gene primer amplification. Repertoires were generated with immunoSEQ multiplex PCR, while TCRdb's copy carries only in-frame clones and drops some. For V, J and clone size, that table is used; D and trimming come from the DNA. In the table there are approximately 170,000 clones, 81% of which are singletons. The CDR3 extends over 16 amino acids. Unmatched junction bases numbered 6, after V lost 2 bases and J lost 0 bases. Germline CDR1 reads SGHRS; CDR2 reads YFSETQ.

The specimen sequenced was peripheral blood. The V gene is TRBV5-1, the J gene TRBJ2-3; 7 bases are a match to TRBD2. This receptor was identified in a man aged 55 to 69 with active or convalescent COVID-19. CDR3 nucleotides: TGCGCCAGCAGCTTATTAGCGGGCCCCAGCACAGATACGCAGTATTTT. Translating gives CASSLLAGPSTDTQYF.